This T cell receptor beta chain was identified during a study of regulatory T cells in long-lasting Graves disease. Library construction for TCR beta used iRepertoire HTBI primers and Arm-PCR of CDR3 regions. A single record per CDR3 protein comes from TCRdb applying MiXCR to the multiplex PCR reads. The sample lists hundreds of thousands of distinct CDR3 sequences, roughly 23% occurring once. The germline gives CDR1 SEHNR, CDR2 FQNEAQ (reference sequence). V lost 4 bases to trimming and J lost 12 bases, with 12 bases between them. The CDR3 consists of 11 residues. The sample holds many counts of this clonotype. Time point here: persistent/refractory GD, antithyroid drugs over 5 years with positive TRAb. RNA from PBMCs was the source of the TCR library.

This specimen consisted of peripheral blood mononuclear cells (PBMCs), obtained when the disease was refractory, from a patient treated with antithyroid drugs. The TCR was taken from a female donor with Graves disease. V gene TRBV7-9 combines with J gene TRBJ1-1; the D is unclear. CDR3 bases: TGTGCCAGCAGCTGGGTGGAAGACCCTTTCTTT. It specifies CASSWVEDPFF.